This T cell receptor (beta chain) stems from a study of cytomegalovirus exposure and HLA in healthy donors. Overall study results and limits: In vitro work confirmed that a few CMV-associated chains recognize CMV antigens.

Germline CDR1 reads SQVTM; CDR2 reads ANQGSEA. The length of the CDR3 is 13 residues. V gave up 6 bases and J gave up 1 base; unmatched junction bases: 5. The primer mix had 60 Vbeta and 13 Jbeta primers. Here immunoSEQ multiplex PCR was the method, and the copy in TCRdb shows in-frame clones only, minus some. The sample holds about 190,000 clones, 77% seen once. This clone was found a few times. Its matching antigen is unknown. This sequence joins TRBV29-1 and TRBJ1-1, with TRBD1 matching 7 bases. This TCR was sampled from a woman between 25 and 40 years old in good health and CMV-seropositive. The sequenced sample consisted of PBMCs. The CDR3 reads CSVKTGTNTEAFF. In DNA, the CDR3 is TGCAGCGTGAAGACAGGGACGAACACTGAAGCTTTCTTT.